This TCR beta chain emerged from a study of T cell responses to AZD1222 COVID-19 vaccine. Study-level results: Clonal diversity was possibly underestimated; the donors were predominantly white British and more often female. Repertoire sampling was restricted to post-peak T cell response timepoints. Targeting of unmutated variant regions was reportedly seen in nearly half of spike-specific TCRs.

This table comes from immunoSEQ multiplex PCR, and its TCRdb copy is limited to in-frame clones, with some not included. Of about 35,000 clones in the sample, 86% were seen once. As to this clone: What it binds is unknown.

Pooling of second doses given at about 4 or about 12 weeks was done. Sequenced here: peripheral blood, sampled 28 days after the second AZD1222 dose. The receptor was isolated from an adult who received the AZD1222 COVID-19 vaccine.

CDR3 sequence: CACTKAGTEAFF. CDR3 nucleotides: TGTGCCTGCACAAAAGCGGGCACTGAAGCTTTCTTT. V is TRBV30 and J is TRBJ1-1, with D unresolved. The V and J ends lost 6 bases and 4 bases respectively, with 12 bases between them. Germline lookup yields CDR1 GTSNPN and CDR2 SVGIG (reference sequence). CDR3 length equals 12 residues.